This T cell receptor (beta chain) comes out of a study of control samples from healthy donors and cancer patients. V was pared by 0 bases and J by 5 bases, with 10 bases between. The CDR3 is 14 residues long. Germline CDR1 is MRHNA and CDR2 is SNTAGT. Produced via immunoSEQ multiplex PCR; TCRdb's table is partial and in-frame only. The sample contains about 120,000 clones, approximately 88% of which appear only once. The sequencing sample was made of blood. This sequence originates from a man in his forties in good health. The rearrangement links TRBV6-4 to TRBJ1-2; TRBD1 might be the D (5 bases). The CDR3 loop reads CASSDSARGYGYTF. The CDR3 DNA is TGTGCCAGCAGTGACTCCGCTAGGGGTTATGGCTACACCTTC.